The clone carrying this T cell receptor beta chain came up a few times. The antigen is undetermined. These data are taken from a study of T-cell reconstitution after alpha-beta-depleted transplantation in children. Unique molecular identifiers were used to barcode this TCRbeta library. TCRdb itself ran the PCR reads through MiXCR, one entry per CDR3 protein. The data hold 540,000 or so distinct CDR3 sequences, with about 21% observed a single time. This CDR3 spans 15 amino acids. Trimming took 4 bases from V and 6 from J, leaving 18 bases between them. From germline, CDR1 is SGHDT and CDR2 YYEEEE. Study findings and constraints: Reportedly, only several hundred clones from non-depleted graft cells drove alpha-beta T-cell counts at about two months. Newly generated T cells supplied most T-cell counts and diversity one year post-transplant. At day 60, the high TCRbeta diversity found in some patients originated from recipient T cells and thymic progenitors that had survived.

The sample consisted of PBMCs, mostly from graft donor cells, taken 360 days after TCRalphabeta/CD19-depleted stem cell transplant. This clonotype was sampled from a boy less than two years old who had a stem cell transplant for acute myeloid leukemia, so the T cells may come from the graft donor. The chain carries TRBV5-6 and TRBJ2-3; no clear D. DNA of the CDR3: TGTGCCAGCAGCCCCGGAGAGGCCGCAGGCGATACGCAGTATTTT. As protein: CASSPGEAAGDTQYF.